This TCR beta chain was sequenced for a study of shared clonotypes between healthy human individuals. Study-wide results and caveats: Generally, naive subsets came out with larger estimated richness than memory subsets. Approximately 4.9% of naive CD4 clonotypes were shared across several donors. Sequencing of the sorted subsets was shown by rarefaction to be incomplete despite large depth.

The CDR3 spans 16 residues. The V and J ends lost 5 bases and 8 bases respectively, with 21 bases between them. CDR1 and CDR2 from the germline V gene are SEHNR and FQNEAQ (reference sequence). Sequenced by immunoSEQ multiplex PCR; TCRdb stores in-frame clones only, minus some. The data hold about 2.5 million clones, with approximately 90% observed a single time. Caucasian adults living in Nashville, Tennessee, provided all samples. Worth noting for this clone: Its antigen is still unknown.

Specimen: naive CD4+ T cells from PBMCs. The subset: CD45RA+ positively selected. This clonotype originated in a man aged 18 to 29 in good health. Some clones in this sample may be carry-over from other donors' samples. This rearrangement joins TRBV7-9 to TRBJ1-4; no definite D call. The CDR3 is CASSPRTDLEYEKLFF. The CDR3 nucleotides are TGTGCCAGCAGCCCCCGGACGGACCTGGAATACGAAAAACTGTTTTTT. Combining the CDR3 with reference TRBV7-9 and TRBJ1-4 gives the whole variable domain DTGVSQNPRHKITKRGQNVTFRCDPISEHNRLYWYRQTLGQGPEFLTYFQNEAQLEKSRLLSDRFSAERPKGSFSTLEIQRTEQGDSAMYLCASSPRTDLEYEKLFFGSGTQLSVL.